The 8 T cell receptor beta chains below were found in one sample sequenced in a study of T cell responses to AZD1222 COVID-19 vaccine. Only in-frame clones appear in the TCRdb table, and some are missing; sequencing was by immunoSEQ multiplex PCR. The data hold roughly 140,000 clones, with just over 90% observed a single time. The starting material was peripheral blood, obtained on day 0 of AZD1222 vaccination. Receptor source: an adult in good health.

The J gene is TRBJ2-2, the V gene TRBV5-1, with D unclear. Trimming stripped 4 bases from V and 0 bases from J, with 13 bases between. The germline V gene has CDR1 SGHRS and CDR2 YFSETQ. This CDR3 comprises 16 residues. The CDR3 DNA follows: TGCGCCAGCAGCCCCACGGCGGTCTCGAACACCGGGGAGCTGTTTTTT. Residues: CASSPTAVSNTGELFF.

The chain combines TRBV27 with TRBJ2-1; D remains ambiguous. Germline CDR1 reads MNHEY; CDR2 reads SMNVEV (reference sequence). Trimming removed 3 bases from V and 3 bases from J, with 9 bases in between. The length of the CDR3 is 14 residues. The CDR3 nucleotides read TGTGCCAGCAGTTTTAATAGACTCTACAATGAGCAGTTCTTC. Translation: CASSFNRLYNEQFF.

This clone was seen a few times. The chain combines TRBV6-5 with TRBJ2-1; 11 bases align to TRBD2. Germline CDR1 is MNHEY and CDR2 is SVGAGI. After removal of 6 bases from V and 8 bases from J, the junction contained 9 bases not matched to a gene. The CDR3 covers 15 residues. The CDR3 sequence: CASSVLAGAVDEQFF. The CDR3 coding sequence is TGTGCCAGCAGCGTACTAGCGGGAGCGGTAGATGAGCAGTTCTTC.

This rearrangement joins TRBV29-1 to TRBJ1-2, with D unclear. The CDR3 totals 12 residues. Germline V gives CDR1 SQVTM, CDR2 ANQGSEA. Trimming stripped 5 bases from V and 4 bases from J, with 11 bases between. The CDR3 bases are TGCAGCGTTTCTGCAGGAGGCTATGGCTACACCTTC. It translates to CSVSAGGYGYTF.

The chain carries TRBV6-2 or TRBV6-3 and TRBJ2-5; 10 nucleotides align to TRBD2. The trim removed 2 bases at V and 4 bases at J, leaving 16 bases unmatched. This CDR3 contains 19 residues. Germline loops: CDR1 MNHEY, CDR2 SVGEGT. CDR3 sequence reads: CASSYGLVGLAGAGETQYF. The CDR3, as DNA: TGTGCCAGCAGTTACGGTCTTGTCGGTCTAGCGGGAGCTGGAGAGACCCAGTACTTC.

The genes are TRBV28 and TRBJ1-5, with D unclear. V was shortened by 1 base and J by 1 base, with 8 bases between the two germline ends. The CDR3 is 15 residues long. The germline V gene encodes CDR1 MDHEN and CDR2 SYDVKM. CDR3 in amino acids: CASSLSHRSNQPQHF. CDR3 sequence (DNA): TGTGCCAGCAGTTTATCCCACAGAAGCAATCAGCCCCAGCATTTT.

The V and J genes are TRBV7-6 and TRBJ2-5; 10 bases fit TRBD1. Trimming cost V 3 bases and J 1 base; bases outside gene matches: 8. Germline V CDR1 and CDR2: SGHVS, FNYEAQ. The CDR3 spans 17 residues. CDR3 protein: CASSFSRTGGLQETQYF. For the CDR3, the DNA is TGTGCCAGCAGCTTTTCCCGGACAGGGGGACTCCAAGAGACCCAGTACTTC. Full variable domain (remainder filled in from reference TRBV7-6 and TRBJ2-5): GAGVSQSPRYKVTKRGQDVALRCDPISGHVSLYWYRQALGQGPEFLTYFNYEAQQDKSGLPNDRFSAERPEGSISTLTIQRTEQRDSAMYRCASSFSRTGGLQETQYFGPGTRLLVL.

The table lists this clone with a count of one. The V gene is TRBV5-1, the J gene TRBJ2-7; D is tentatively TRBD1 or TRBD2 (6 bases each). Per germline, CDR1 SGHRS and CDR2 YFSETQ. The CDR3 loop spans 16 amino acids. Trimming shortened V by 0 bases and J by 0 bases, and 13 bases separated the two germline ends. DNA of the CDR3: TGCGCCAGCAGCTTGGTAGGGGGGCGGAACTCCTACGAGCAGTACTTC. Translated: CASSLVGGRNSYEQYF.